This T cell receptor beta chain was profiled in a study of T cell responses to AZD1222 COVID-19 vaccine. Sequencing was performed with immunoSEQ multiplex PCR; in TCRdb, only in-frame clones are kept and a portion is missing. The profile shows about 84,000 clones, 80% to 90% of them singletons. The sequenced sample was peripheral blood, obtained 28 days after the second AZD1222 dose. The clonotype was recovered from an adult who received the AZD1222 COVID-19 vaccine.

The DNA of the CDR3 is TGCGCCAGCAGATCGCAGCGGGGGGGCTGGGAGACCCAGTACTTC. It yields the protein CASRSQRGGWETQYF. The chain couples TRBV5-1 to TRBJ2-5; 10 bases are a match to TRBD2. The V gene's germline CDR1 is SGHRS and CDR2 YFSETQ. J gave up 5 bases and V 5 bases, and 9 bases lay outside the gene matches. This CDR3 comprises 15 residues.